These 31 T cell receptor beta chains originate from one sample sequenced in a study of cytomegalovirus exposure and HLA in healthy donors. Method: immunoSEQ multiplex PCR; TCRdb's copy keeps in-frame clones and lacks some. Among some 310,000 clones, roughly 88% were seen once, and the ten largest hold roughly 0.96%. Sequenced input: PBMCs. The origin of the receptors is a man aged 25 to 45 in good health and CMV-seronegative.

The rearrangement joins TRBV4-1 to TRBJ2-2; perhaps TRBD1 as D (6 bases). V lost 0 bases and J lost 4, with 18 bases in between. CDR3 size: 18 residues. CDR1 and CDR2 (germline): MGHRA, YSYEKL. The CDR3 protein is CASSQDIGKGVTTGELFF. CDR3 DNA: TGCGCCAGCAGCCAAGATATCGGTAAGGGGGTGACCACCGGGGAGCTGTTTTTT.

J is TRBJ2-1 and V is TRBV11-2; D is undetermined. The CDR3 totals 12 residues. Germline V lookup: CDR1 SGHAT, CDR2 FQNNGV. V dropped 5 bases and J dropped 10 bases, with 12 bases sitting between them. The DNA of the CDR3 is TGTGCCAGCAGCCCACTAACGCGGGAGCAGTTCTTC. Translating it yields CASSPLTREQFF. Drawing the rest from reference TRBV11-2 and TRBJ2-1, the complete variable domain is EAGVAQSPRYKIIEKRQSVAFWCNPISGHATLYWYQQILGQGPKLLIQFQNNGVVDDSQLPKDRFSAERLKGVDSTLKIQPAKLEDSAVYLCASSPLTREQFFGPGTRLTVL.

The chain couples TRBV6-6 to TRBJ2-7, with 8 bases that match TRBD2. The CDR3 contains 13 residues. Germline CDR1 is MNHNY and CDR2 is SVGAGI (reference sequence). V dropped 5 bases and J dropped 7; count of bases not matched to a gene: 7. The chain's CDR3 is CASSGTSRGEQYF. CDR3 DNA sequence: TGTGCCAGCAGTGGGACTAGTCGAGGGGAGCAGTACTTC.

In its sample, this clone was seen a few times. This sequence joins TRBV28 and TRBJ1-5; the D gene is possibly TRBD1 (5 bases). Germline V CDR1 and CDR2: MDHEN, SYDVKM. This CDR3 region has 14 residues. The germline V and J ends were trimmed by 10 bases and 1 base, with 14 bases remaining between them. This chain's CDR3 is CATRGGRSNQPQHF. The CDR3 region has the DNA TGTGCCACGCGCGGGGGAAGAAGCAATCAGCCCCAGCATTTT.

The CDR3, as DNA: TGTGCCAGCAGGCGACAGGGGGCGGACACTGAAGCTTTCTTT. It encodes CASRRQGADTEAFF. The rearrangement links TRBV27 to TRBJ1-1; 10 bases agree with TRBD1. CDR1 is MNHEY and CDR2 is SMNVEV in the germline V gene (reference sequence). V gave up 6 bases and J gave up 3 bases; unmatched junction bases: 4. The CDR3 extends over 14 amino acids.

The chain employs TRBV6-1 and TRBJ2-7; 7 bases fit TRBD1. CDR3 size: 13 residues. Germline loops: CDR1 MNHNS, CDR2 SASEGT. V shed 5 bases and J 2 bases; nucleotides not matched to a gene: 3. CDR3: CASSLDRTYEQYF. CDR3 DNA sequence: TGTGCCAGCAGTTTGGACAGGACCTACGAGCAGTACTTC.

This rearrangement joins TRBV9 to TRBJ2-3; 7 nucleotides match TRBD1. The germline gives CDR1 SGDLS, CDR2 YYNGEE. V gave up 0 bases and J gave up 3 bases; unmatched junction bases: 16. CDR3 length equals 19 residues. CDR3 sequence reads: CASSVGARTGTAKTDTQYF. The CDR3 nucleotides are TGTGCCAGCAGCGTAGGGGCCCGAACCGGGACAGCTAAGACAGATACGCAGTATTTT.

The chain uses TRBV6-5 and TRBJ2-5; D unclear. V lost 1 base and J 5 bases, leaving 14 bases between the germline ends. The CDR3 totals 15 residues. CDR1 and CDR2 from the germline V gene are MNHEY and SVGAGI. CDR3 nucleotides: TGTGCCAGCAGTTACTACTACCTGACGCGGGAGACCCAGTACTTC. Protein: CASSYYYLTRETQYF.

CDR3 in amino acids: CASSVEAREPYNEQFF. The CDR3 DNA sequence: TGTGCCAGCAGCGTAGAGGCCAGGGAACCATACAATGAGCAGTTCTTC. The V and J genes are TRBV9 and TRBJ2-1; TRBD1 is a possible D gene (5 bases). Germline CDR1 SGDLS, CDR2 YYNGEE. The germline V and J ends were trimmed by 0 bases and 4 bases, with 14 bases remaining between them. The CDR3 sequence is 16 residues long.

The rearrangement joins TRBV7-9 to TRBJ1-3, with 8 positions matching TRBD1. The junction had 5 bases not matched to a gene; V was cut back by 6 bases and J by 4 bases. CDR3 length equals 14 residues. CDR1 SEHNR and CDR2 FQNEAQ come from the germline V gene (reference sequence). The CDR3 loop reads CASSFTGGGNTIYF. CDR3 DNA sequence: TGTGCCAGCAGTTTCACAGGGGGAGGAAACACCATATATTTT.

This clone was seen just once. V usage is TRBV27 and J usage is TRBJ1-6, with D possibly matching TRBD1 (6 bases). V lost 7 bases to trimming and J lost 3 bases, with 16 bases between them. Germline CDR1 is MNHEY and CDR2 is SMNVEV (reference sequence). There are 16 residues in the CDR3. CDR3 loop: CASKKGGGDYNSPLHF. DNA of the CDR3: TGTGCCAGCAAAAAGGGGGGGGGCGACTATAATTCACCCCTCCACTTT.

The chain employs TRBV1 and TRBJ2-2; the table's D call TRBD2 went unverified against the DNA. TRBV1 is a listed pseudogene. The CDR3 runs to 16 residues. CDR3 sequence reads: CTSSQSGTPGTGELFF. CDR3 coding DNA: TGCACCAGCAGCCAGTCCGGGACTCCCGGGACCGGGGAGCTGTTTTTT.

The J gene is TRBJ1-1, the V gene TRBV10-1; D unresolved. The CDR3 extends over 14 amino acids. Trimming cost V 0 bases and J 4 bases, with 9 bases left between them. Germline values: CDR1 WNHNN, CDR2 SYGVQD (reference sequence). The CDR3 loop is CASSESSTGTEAFF. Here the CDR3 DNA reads TGCGCCAGCAGTGAGTCCTCCACGGGCACTGAAGCTTTCTTT.

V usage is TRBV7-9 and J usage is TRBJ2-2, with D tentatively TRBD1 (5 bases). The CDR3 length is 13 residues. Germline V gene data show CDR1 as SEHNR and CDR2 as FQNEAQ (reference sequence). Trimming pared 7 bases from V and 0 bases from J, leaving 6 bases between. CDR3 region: CASTTANTGELFF. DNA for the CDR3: TGTGCCAGCACGACAGCGAACACCGGGGAGCTGTTTTTT.

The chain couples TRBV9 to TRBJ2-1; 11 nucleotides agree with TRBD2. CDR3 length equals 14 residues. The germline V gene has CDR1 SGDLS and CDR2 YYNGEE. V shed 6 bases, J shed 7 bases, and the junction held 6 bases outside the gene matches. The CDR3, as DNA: TGTGCCAGCACCGGGACTAGCGGTTCTAATGAGCAGTTCTTC. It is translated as CASTGTSGSNEQFF.

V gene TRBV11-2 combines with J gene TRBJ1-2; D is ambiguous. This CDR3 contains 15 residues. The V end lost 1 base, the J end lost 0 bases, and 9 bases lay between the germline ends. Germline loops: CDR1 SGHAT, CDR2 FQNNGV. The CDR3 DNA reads TGTGCCAGCAGCTTAGCCGGCGGTCCTAACTATGGCTACACCTTC. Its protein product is CASSLAGGPNYGYTF.

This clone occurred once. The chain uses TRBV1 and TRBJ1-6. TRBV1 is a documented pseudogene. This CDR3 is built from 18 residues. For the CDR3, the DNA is TGCACCAGCAGCCAAGATGACTGGAGGTTACCCTATAATTCACCCCTCCACTTT. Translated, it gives CTSSQDDWRLPYNSPLHF.

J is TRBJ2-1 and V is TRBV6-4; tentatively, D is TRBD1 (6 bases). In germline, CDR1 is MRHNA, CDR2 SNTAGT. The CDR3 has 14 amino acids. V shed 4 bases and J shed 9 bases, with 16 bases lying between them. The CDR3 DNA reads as TGTGCCAGCAGTGTCGGGACCAAAGGGGGTGAGCAGTTCTTC. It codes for CASSVGTKGGEQFF.

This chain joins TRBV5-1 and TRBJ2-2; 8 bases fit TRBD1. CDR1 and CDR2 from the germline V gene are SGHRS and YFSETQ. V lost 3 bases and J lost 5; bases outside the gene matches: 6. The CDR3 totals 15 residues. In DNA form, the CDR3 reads TGCGCCAGCAGCTCCAGGACAGGGAATACCGGGGAGCTGTTTTTT. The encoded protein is CASSSRTGNTGELFF.

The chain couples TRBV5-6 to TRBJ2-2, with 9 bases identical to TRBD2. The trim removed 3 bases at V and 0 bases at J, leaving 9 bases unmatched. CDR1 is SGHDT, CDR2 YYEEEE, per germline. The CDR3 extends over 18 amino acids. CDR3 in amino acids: CASSYSRGGSTNTGELFF. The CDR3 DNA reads TGTGCCAGCAGCTACTCGCGGGGGGGATCTACGAACACCGGGGAGCTGTTTTTT.

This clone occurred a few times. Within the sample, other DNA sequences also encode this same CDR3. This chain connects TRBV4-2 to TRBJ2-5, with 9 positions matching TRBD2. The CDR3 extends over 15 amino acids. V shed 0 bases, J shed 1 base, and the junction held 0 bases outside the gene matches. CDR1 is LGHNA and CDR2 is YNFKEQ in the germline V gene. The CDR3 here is CASSQERGGQETQYF. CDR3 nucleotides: TGTGCCAGCAGCCAAGAGCGGGGGGGCCAAGAGACCCAGTACTTC.

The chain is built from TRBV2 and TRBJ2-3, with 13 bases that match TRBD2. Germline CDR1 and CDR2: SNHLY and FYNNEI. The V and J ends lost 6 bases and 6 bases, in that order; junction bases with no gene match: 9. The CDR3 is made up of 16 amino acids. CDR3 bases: TGTGCCAGCAGACACGGACTAGCGGGGGAGGTGGATACGCAGTATTTT. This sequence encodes CASRHGLAGEVDTQYF. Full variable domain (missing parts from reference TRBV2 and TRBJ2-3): EPEVTQTPSHQVTQMGQEVILRCVPISNHLYFYWYRQILGQKVEFLVSFYNNEISEKSEIFDDQFSVERPDGSNFTLKIRSTKLEDSAMYFCASRHGLAGEVDTQYFGPGTRLTVL.

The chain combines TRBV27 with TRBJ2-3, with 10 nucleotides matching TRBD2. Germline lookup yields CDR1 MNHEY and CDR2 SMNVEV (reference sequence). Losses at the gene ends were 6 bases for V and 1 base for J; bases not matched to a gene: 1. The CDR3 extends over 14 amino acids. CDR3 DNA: TGTGCCAGCAGCCTAGCGGGGGGCACAGATACGCAGTATTTT. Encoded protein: CASSLAGGTDTQYF.

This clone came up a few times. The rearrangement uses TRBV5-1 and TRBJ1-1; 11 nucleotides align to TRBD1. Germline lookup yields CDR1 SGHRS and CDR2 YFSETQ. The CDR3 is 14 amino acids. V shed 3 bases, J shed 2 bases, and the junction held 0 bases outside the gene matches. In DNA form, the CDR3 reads TGCGCCAGCAGCTGGACAGGGGGCAACACTGAAGCTTTCTTT. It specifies CASSWTGGNTEAFF. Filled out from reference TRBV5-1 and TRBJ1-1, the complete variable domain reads KAGVTQTPRYLIKTRGQQVTLSCSPISGHRSVSWYQQTPGQGLQFLFEYFSETQRNKGNFPGRFSGRQFSNSRSEMNVSTLELGDSALYLCASSWTGGNTEAFFGQGTRLTVV.

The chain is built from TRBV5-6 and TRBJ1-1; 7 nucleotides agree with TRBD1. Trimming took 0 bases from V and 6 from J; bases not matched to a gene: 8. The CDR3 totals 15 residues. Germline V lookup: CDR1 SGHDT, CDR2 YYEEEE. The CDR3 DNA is TGTGCCAGCAGCTTGGTAGGACAGGACTGGGCTGAAGCTTTCTTT. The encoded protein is CASSLVGQDWAEAFF.

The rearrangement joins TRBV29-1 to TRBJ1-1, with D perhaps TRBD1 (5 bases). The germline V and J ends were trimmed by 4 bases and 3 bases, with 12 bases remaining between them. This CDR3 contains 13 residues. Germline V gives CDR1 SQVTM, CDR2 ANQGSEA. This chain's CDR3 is CSVVRTWDTEAFF. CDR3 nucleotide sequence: TGCAGCGTTGTAAGGACATGGGACACTGAAGCTTTCTTT. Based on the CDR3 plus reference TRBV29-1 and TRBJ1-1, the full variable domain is SAVISQKPSRDICQRGTSLTIQCQVDSQVTMMFWYRQQPGQSLTLIATANQGSEATYESGFVIDKFPISRPNLTFSTLTVSNMSPEDSSIYLCSVVRTWDTEAFFGQGTRLTVV.

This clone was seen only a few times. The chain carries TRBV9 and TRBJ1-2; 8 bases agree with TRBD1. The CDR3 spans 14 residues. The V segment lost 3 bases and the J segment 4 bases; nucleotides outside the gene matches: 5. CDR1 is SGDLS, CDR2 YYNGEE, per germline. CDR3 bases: TGTGCCAGCAGCGGGACAGGGAGGAGCTATGGCTACACCTTC. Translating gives CASSGTGRSYGYTF. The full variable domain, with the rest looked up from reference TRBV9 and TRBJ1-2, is DSGVTQTPKHLITATGQRVTLRCSPRSGDLSVYWYQQSLDQGLQFLIQYYNGEERAKGNILERFSAQQFPDLHSELNLSSLELGDSALYFCASSGTGRSYGYTFGSGTRLTVV.

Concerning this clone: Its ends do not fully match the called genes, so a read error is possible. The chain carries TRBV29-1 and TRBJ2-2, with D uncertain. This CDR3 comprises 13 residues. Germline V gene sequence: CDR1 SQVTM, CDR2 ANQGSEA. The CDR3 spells CSAEKLRTGELFF. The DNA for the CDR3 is TGCAGCGCTGAAAAGCTGCGCACCGGGGAGCTGTTTTTT.

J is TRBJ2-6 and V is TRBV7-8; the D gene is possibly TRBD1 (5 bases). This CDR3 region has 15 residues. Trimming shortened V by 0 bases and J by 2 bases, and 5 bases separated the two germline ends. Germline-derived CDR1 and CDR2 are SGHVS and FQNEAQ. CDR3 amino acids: CASSLATAGANVLTF. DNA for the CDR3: TGTGCCAGCAGCTTAGCGACAGCTGGGGCCAACGTCCTGACTTTC.

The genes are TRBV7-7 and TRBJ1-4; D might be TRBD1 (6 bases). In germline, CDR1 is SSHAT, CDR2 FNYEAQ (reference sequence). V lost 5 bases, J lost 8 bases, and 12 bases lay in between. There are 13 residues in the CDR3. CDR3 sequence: CASSATQGEKLFF. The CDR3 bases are TGTGCCAGCAGCGCCACCCAGGGGGAAAAACTGTTTTTT.

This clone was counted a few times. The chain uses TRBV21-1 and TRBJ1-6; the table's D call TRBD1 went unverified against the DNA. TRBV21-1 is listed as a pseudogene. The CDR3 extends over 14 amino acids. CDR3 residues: CASTKGTDNSPLHF. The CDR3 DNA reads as TGTGCCAGCACCAAGGGGACAGATAATTCACCCCTCCACTTT.